This passage covers 32 T cell receptor beta chains from one sample sequenced in a study of PD-L1 blockade in urothelial cancer. Profiled with immunoSEQ multiplex PCR; TCRdb holds only in-frame clones, not every one. The table has about 85,000 clones, about 83% seen once. Time point here: pretreatment peripheral blood. This sample comprised PBMCs, obtained around atezolizumab (anti-PD-L1) treatment. Every receptor here comes from a man aged 55 to 70 with urothelial cancer.

The genes are TRBV28 and TRBJ2-1, with TRBD1 identical over 7 bases. Germline CDR1 MDHEN, CDR2 SYDVKM. The CDR3 totals 15 residues. The J segment lost 2 bases and the V segment lost 5 bases, leaving 6 bases of the junction unmatched. The CDR3 here is CASSATRGPYNEQFF. DNA of the CDR3: TGTGCCAGCAGTGCCACTAGGGGGCCCTACAATGAGCAGTTCTTC.

The V gene is TRBV18, the J gene TRBJ1-1; D might be TRBD1 (5 bases). This CDR3 comprises 15 residues. Germline V gene lookup returns CDR1 KGHSH and CDR2 LQKENI. V lost 6 bases, J lost 1 base, and 15 bases lay in between. The CDR3, as DNA: TGTGCCAGCTCTCTCAGACAGTCAGAGAACACTGAAGCTTTCTTT. This translates into CASSLRQSENTEAFF.

This rearrangement joins TRBV29-1 to TRBJ1-1; TRBD1 is a possible D gene (6 bases). V was trimmed by 6 bases and J by 0 bases, leaving 11 bases between them. The CDR3 totals 13 residues. The germline V gene has CDR1 SQVTM and CDR2 ANQGSEA. CDR3 protein: CSVPTGLNTEAFF. The CDR3 region has the DNA TGCAGCGTCCCGACAGGCTTGAACACTGAAGCTTTCTTT.

The gene calls are TRBV29-1 and TRBJ1-1, with D unresolved. The germline V and J ends were trimmed by 6 bases and 7 bases, with 18 bases remaining between them. CDR1 SQVTM and CDR2 ANQGSEA come from the germline V gene. The CDR3 totals 13 residues. The CDR3 reads CSVKRSGSGEAFF. As DNA, the CDR3 is TGCAGCGTGAAACGCTCGGGGTCGGGTGAAGCTTTCTTT.

The chain combines TRBV28 with TRBJ2-7; 8 bases agree with TRBD1. The germline CDR1 and CDR2 sequences are MDHEN and SYDVKM. The V and J ends lost 5 bases and 7 bases, in that order; junction bases with no gene match: 13. This CDR3 has 15 amino acids. CDR3 sequence (DNA): TGTGCCAGCAGTACCTTCGGACAGGGTACGGGAGAGCAGTACTTC. Protein product: CASSTFGQGTGEQYF.

This chain connects TRBV6-5 to TRBJ2-1; no definite D call. The CDR3 spans 14 residues. V was trimmed by 6 bases and J by 6 bases, leaving 15 bases between them. CDR1 is MNHEY and CDR2 is SVGAGI in the germline V gene. The CDR3 here is CASSYLASFNEQFF. CDR3 coding DNA: TGTGCCAGCAGCTATCTTGCTAGTTTCAATGAGCAGTTCTTC.

This chain uses TRBV7-3 with TRBJ2-2; 8 bases match TRBD2. The V segment lost 5 bases and the J segment 2 bases; nucleotides outside the gene matches: 10. The V gene's germline CDR1 is SGHTA and CDR2 FQGTGA. This CDR3 spans 17 amino acids. The DNA of the CDR3 is TGTGCCAGCAGCATAGTAGCAGCGGGGGAAAACACCGGGGAGCTGTTTTTT. This gives the protein CASSIVAAGENTGELFF.

This clone occurred once. This chain joins TRBV7-3 and TRBJ1-1; D might be TRBD1 (6 bases). CDR1 is SGHTA and CDR2 is FQGTGA in the germline V gene. The CDR3 has 13 residues. V lost 3 bases and J lost 7, with 12 bases in between. The CDR3 region has the DNA TGTGCCAGCAGCTTCCTCTCCAGGGGTGAAGCTTTCTTT. It codes for CASSFLSRGEAFF.

As regards this clone: The junction does not match germline at one end; this may be a read error. The chain couples TRBV7-7 to TRBJ2-2; the match to TRBD2 covers 11 bases. In germline, CDR1 is SSHAT, CDR2 FNYEAQ (reference sequence). This CDR3 has 14 amino acids. This CDR3 is CASSIAGGTGELFF. For the CDR3, the DNA is TGTGCTAGCAGCATAGCGGGAGGGACCGGGGAGCTGTTTTTT.

The J gene is TRBJ1-5, the V gene TRBV7-3; TRBD1 is a possible D gene (6 bases). The CDR3 is made up of 15 amino acids. V was shortened by 1 base and J by 3 bases, with 10 bases between the two germline ends. Germline V CDR1 and CDR2: SGHTA, FQGTGA. The CDR3 coding sequence is TGTGCCAGCAGCTTAATTGGGGGCATCAATCAGCCCCAGCATTTT. This gives the protein CASSLIGGINQPQHF.

The chain employs TRBV5-1 and TRBJ1-4, with 7 bases matching TRBD1. Trimming at V came to 4 bases and at J to 4 bases, leaving 4 bases not matched to a gene. Per germline, CDR1 SGHRS and CDR2 YFSETQ. There are 14 residues in the CDR3. The CDR3 bases are TGCGCCAGCAGCCCGGGACAGCGTAATGAAAAACTGTTTTTT. It is translated as CASSPGQRNEKLFF.

The gene calls are TRBV28 and TRBJ2-1, with D unclear. CDR1 MDHEN and CDR2 SYDVKM come from the germline V gene. V was pared by 1 base and J by 6 bases, with 7 bases between. This CDR3 comprises 13 residues. CDR3: CASSLSVANEQFF. The CDR3 coding sequence is TGTGCCAGCAGTTTATCCGTAGCCAATGAGCAGTTCTTC.

The rearrangement joins TRBV6-4 to TRBJ2-3; 9 bases line up with TRBD2. The V gene end was trimmed by 6 bases and the J gene end by 7 bases; junction bases not matched to a gene: 11. Germline lookup yields CDR1 MRHNA and CDR2 SNTAGT. CDR3 length: 15 residues. DNA of the CDR3: TGTGCCAGCAGGGCAATCGGGACTAGCTTACATACGCAGTATTTT. It is translated as CASRAIGTSLHTQYF.

This chain uses TRBV19 with TRBJ1-5, with a possible D match to TRBD1 (5 bases). Per germline, CDR1 LNHDA and CDR2 SQIVND (reference sequence). There are 16 residues in the CDR3. Trimming cost V 0 bases and J 2 bases, with 11 bases left between them. CDR3 residues: CASSIDLSGGNQPQHF. DNA of the CDR3: TGTGCCAGTAGTATAGATCTCTCGGGGGGCAATCAGCCCCAGCATTTT. Filled out from reference TRBV19 and TRBJ1-5, the complete variable domain reads DGGITQSPKYLFRKEGQNVTLSCEQNLNHDAMYWYRQDPGQGLRLIYYSQIVNDFQKGDIAEGYSVSREKKESFPLTVTSAQKNPTAFYLCASSIDLSGGNQPQHFGDGTRLSIL.

CDR3 in amino acids: CASSDSEWSYEQYF. The CDR3 DNA reads as TGTGCCAGCAGTGATAGTGAGTGGTCCTACGAGCAGTACTTC. The chain recombines TRBV2 with TRBJ2-7, with D unclear. Per germline, CDR1 SNHLY and CDR2 FYNNEI. This CDR3 is built from 14 residues. V shed 3 bases and J shed 1 base, with 10 bases lying between them. The complete variable domain, with remaining parts taken from reference TRBV2 and TRBJ2-7, reads EPEVTQTPSHQVTQMGQEVILRCVPISNHLYFYWYRQILGQKVEFLVSFYNNEISEKSEIFDDQFSVERPDGSNFTLKIRSTKLEDSAMYFCASSDSEWSYEQYFGPGTRLTVT.

The chain employs TRBV30 and TRBJ2-5; D is possibly TRBD1 (5 bases). This CDR3 has 14 residues. Germline V lookup: CDR1 GTSNPN, CDR2 SVGIG (reference sequence). Trimming left V 0 bases short and J 1 base short, with 9 bases between. In nucleotides, the CDR3 is TGTGCCTGGAGTGTAGGGGCAATCCAAGAGACCCAGTACTTC. This codes for CAWSVGAIQETQYF.

The chain combines TRBV11-3 with TRBJ1-3; no firm D call. There are 14 residues in the CDR3. V shed 5 bases and J shed 2 bases, with 10 bases lying between them. Germline V CDR1 and CDR2: SGHNT, YENEEA. CDR3: CASSPRTAGNTIYF. In DNA, the CDR3 is TGTGCCAGCAGCCCCCGGACTGCTGGAAACACCATATATTTT. The variable domain in full, completed from reference TRBV11-3 and TRBJ1-3, reads EAGVVQSPRYKIIEKKQPVAFWCNPISGHNTLYWYLQNLGQGPELLIRYENEEAVDDSQLPKDRFSAERLKGVDSTLKIQPAELGDSAVYLCASSPRTAGNTIYFGEGSWLTVV.

The V gene is TRBV5-4, the J gene TRBJ2-3; D possibly corresponds to TRBD2 (6 bases). CDR1 SGHNT and CDR2 YYREEE come from the germline V gene (reference sequence). The CDR3 totals 15 residues. Deletions cut 5 bases from V and 6 bases from J, with 19 bases between. The CDR3 here is CASSYGTSFADTQYF. The CDR3 DNA reads TGTGCCAGCAGTTACGGGACTTCCTTCGCGGATACGCAGTATTTT.

V and J are TRBV5-5 and TRBJ1-1; D not certain. Between the trimmed V and J ends, which lost 2 bases and 6 bases, there was a span of 8 bases. Germline V CDR1 and CDR2: SGHKS, YYEKEE (reference sequence). CDR3 length: 12 residues. CDR3 DNA: TGTGCCAGCAGCTTCGGGGTCTCTGAAGCTTTCTTT. Translating it yields CASSFGVSEAFF.

V usage is TRBV7-3 and J usage is TRBJ1-1, with 8 bases fitting TRBD1. The CDR3 length is 14 residues. Germline V gives CDR1 SGHTA, CDR2 FQGTGA. The V and J ends lost 3 bases and 9 bases, in that order; junction bases with no gene match: 9. CDR3 residues: CASSLTGDVNKAFF. Here the CDR3 DNA reads TGTGCCAGCAGCTTGACAGGGGATGTGAATAAAGCTTTCTTT.

The rearrangement joins TRBV4-2 to TRBJ2-3; possibly TRBD1 for D (5 bases). The germline V gene encodes CDR1 LGHNA and CDR2 YNFKEQ. CDR3 size: 16 residues. The V end was cut by 5 bases, the J end by 4 bases, with 19 bases between. As DNA, the CDR3 is TGTGCCAGCAGCTCCCATGTCAGGGTTACGGCAGATACGCAGTATTTT. Its protein product is CASSSHVRVTADTQYF.

The chain links TRBV5-1 to TRBJ1-1; D may be TRBD1 (6 bases). Between the trimmed V and J ends, which lost 2 bases and 4 bases, there was a span of 12 bases. This CDR3 region has 14 residues. Germline-derived CDR1 and CDR2 are SGHRS and YFSETQ. The CDR3 sequence: CASSLTPGATEAFF. The CDR3 DNA sequence: TGCGCCAGCAGCTTAACTCCAGGGGCCACTGAAGCTTTCTTT.

In its sample, this clone was seen once. The chain couples TRBV30 to TRBJ1-2; TRBD1 aligns across 7 bases. Germline CDR1 GTSNPN, CDR2 SVGIG (reference sequence). The CDR3 contains 12 residues. Trimming at V came to 5 bases and at J to 7 bases, leaving 7 bases not matched to a gene. CDR3 loop: CAWEDREGGYTF. The CDR3, as DNA: TGTGCCTGGGAAGACAGGGAAGGTGGCTACACCTTC.

A single count supports this clone. J is TRBJ1-2 and V is TRBV9, with D unclear. This CDR3 has 12 amino acids. The V end lost 4 bases, the J end lost 3 bases, and 7 bases lay between the germline ends. CDR1 and CDR2 from the germline V gene are SGDLS and YYNGEE. The CDR3 sequence: CASSPGDYGYTF. Here the CDR3 DNA reads TGTGCCAGCAGCCCCGGGGACTATGGCTACACCTTC.

The chain has TRBV11-2 and TRBJ1-5; D unclear. CDR3 length: 15 amino acids. V was trimmed by 2 bases and J by 2 bases, leaving 10 bases between them. CDR1 SGHAT and CDR2 FQNNGV come from the germline V gene. As DNA, the CDR3 is TGTGCCAGCAGCTTAAGCGGTAATGGCAATCAGCCCCAGCATTTT. The encoded protein is CASSLSGNGNQPQHF. Complete variable domain (other parts from reference TRBV11-2 and TRBJ1-5): EAGVAQSPRYKIIEKRQSVAFWCNPISGHATLYWYQQILGQGPKLLIQFQNNGVVDDSQLPKDRFSAERLKGVDSTLKIQPAKLEDSAVYLCASSLSGNGNQPQHFGDGTRLSIL.

The chain joins TRBV6-5 to TRBJ2-7; D possibly corresponds to TRBD1 (5 bases). Germline-derived CDR1 and CDR2 are MNHEY and SVGAGI. The CDR3 runs 15 residues. V was shortened by 2 bases and J by 6 bases, with 17 bases between the two germline ends. CDR3 nucleotides: TGTGCCAGCAGTTACGGGTGGACATCGGTGAGCGAGCAGTACTTC. Amino acids: CASSYGWTSVSEQYF.

The CDR3 sequence is CSTSREGTGEQYF. The CDR3 nucleotides read TGCAGCACCTCGCGCGAGGGTACAGGGGAGCAGTACTTC. The rearrangement uses TRBV29-1 and TRBJ2-7; tentative D call: TRBD1 (6 bases). CDR3 size: 13 residues. Germline lookup yields CDR1 SQVTM and CDR2 ANQGSEA. The V end lost 8 bases, the J end lost 7 bases, and 21 bases lay between the germline ends.

The DNA of the CDR3 is TGTGCCAGCAGTTTAGGACAGCCCAATCAGCCCCAGCATTTT. As protein: CASSLGQPNQPQHF. V usage is TRBV27 and J usage is TRBJ1-5; TRBD1 might be the D (6 bases). V dropped 2 bases and J dropped 3 bases, with 8 bases sitting between them. The germline V gene encodes CDR1 MNHEY and CDR2 SMNVEV (reference sequence). This CDR3 spans 14 amino acids.

The chain uses TRBV15 and TRBJ1-5; the match to TRBD1 covers 9 bases. This CDR3 is 18 amino acids long. V trimming: 4 bases; J trimming: 0 bases; junction bases outside the gene matches: 10. Germline V gives CDR1 LNHNV, CDR2 YYDKDF (reference sequence). The CDR3: CATSIKRDRAYSNQPQHF. The CDR3 coding sequence is TGTGCCACCAGCATTAAGCGGGACAGGGCTTATAGCAATCAGCCCCAGCATTTT. The whole variable domain, filled in from reference TRBV15 and TRBJ1-5, reads DAMVIQNPRYQVTQFGKPVTLSCSQTLNHNVMYWYQQKSSQAPKLLFHYYDKDFNNEADTPDNFQSRRPNTSFCFLDIRSPGLGDTAMYLCATSIKRDRAYSNQPQHFGDGTRLSIL.

The rearrangement links TRBV11-2 to TRBJ1-2; tentative D call: TRBD1 (5 bases). The germline gives CDR1 SGHAT, CDR2 FQNNGV. The CDR3 covers 14 residues. V shed 5 bases and J shed 2 bases, with 12 bases lying between them. Here the CDR3 reads CASSPQQENYGYTF. DNA for the CDR3: TGTGCCAGCAGCCCACAACAGGAAAACTATGGCTACACCTTC.

This chain joins TRBV9 and TRBJ2-1, with 9 bases that match TRBD2. This CDR3 has 14 residues. V lost 3 bases and J lost 9; bases outside the gene matches: 7. CDR1 SGDLS and CDR2 YYNGEE come from the germline V gene. Here the CDR3 DNA reads TGTGCCAGCAGCGAACCGGGACTAGCCCCTGAGCAGTTCTTC. This gives the protein CASSEPGLAPEQFF.

The CDR3 nucleotides read TGTGCCAGTAGTTGGACGGGACAGACACTTGATGAGCAGTACTTC. This encodes CASSWTGQTLDEQYF. This sequence joins TRBV19 and TRBJ2-7, with 7 bases matching TRBD1. CDR1 is LNHDA and CDR2 is SQIVND in the germline V gene (reference sequence). V lost 5 bases to trimming and J lost 7 bases; unmatched junction nucleotides: 14. The CDR3 totals 15 residues.